Presented here are 17 T cell receptor beta chains from one specimen sequenced in a study of T cells in Graves' hyperthyroidism and ophthalmopathy. RNA transcripts provided the source from which TCR beta CDR3 regions were amplified. Carried out on the TCR CDR3, a first-round RT-PCR used the HTBI primer set. TCRdb passed the multiplex PCR reads through MiXCR, listing each CDR3 protein once. The sample has about 770,000 distinct CDR3 sequences, roughly a sixth seen once. What was sequenced was blood. The receptor source for this set is a woman aged 50 to 60 with Graves' hyperthyroidism that later progressed to Graves' ophthalmopathy.

This rearrangement joins TRBV7-2 to TRBJ1-1; 12 positions match TRBD1. With V trimmed by 5 bases and J by 11 bases, 12 bases remained unmatched. This CDR3 spans 15 amino acids. Germline V gives CDR1 SGHTA, CDR2 FQGNSA. The CDR3 region has the DNA TGTGCCAGCAGCCCGTCCGGGGACAGGGGGCTTGGGGCTTTCTTT. Translation: CASSPSGDRGLGAFF.

The chain uses TRBV27 and TRBJ1-2; D is undetermined. V was trimmed by 4 bases and J by 0 bases, leaving 15 bases between them. Germline loops: CDR1 MNHEY, CDR2 SMNVEV (reference sequence). The CDR3 contains 16 residues. The CDR3 DNA reads TGTGCCAGCAGTTCCCTTCTGGAGGGAACTAACTATGGCTACACCTTC. It is translated as CASSSLLEGTNYGYTF.

This clonotype occurred many times. The chain carries TRBV3-1 and TRBJ2-1; no clear D. There are 16 residues in the CDR3. V shed 4 bases and J shed 0 bases, with 13 bases lying between them. The germline V gene has CDR1 LGHDT and CDR2 YNNKEL (reference sequence). The CDR3 DNA follows: TGTGCCAGCAGCCTCTTAGTCGACGGCTCCTACAATGAGCAGTTCTTC. Amino acid sequence: CASSLLVDGSYNEQFF.

The V gene is TRBV7-9, the J gene TRBJ2-1, with TRBD1 as a possible D gene (6 bases). CDR1 is SEHNR, CDR2 FQNEAQ, per germline (reference sequence). V was cut by 5 bases and J by 0 bases, with 14 bases left in between. This CDR3 region has 16 residues. The CDR3: CASSRLGQSSYNEQFF. CDR3 nucleotide sequence: TGTGCCAGCAGCCGACTTGGACAGAGCTCCTACAATGAGCAGTTCTTC.

This clonotype was counted many times. The CDR3 nucleotides read TGTGCCAGCAGCTCCCCTAGCGGCCCCTACAATGAGCAGTTCTTC. Residues: CASSSPSGPYNEQFF. The chain is built from TRBV11-2 and TRBJ2-1; 7 bases fit TRBD2. CDR1 and CDR2 (germline): SGHAT, FQNNGV. The CDR3 spans 15 residues. The trim removed 4 bases at V and 2 bases at J, leaving 5 bases unmatched. The full variable domain, its missing parts supplied by reference TRBV11-2 and TRBJ2-1, is EAGVAQSPRYKIIEKRQSVAFWCNPISGHATLYWYQQILGQGPKLLIQFQNNGVVDDSQLPKDRFSAERLKGVDSTLKIQPAKLEDSAVYLCASSSPSGPYNEQFFGPGTRLTVL.

The chain couples TRBV6-1 to TRBJ1-4; D not resolved. Germline lookup yields CDR1 MNHNS and CDR2 SASEGT. Trimming cost V 5 bases and J 7 bases, with 20 bases left between them. This CDR3 is 16 amino acids long. CDR3 coding DNA: TGTGCCAGCAGTCCCTCCTGGCCCTCAGCGGGTGAAAAACTGTTTTTT. It yields the protein CASSPSWPSAGEKLFF.

This clonotype came up a few times. The chain uses TRBV20-1 and TRBJ2-7, with 8 bases that match TRBD1. CDR3 length: 16 residues. The ends lost 0 bases at V and 5 bases at J; junction bases unmatched: 12. Germline V gene data show CDR1 as DFQATT and CDR2 as SNEGSKA (reference sequence). As DNA, the CDR3 is TGCAGTGCTAGAGATCACCGACAGGGGCTAACCCACGAGCAGTACTTC. Its translation is CSARDHRQGLTHEQYF.

In this sample, this clonotype turned up many times. The rearrangement links TRBV20-1 to TRBJ1-2, with 7 bases that match TRBD1. V lost 4 bases and J lost 7; bases outside the gene matches: 9. Looked up from germline, CDR1 is DFQATT and CDR2 is SNEGSKA (reference sequence). CDR3 length equals 13 residues. CDR3 coding DNA: TGCAGTGCTATTCCGACAGGGCCTATTGGCTACACCTTC. Residues: CSAIPTGPIGYTF.

This clonotype was counted ten times or more. The rearrangement uses TRBV5-1 and TRBJ1-1; D is uncertain. From germline, CDR1 is SGHRS and CDR2 YFSETQ. The CDR3 loop spans 15 amino acids. V was shortened by 4 bases and J by 4 bases, with 17 bases between the two germline ends. The CDR3 reads CASSPGLSAATEAFF. The CDR3 DNA follows: TGCGCCAGCAGCCCCGGACTTTCCGCTGCCACTGAAGCTTTCTTT.

The chain couples TRBV7-9 to TRBJ1-4; D ambiguous. Trimming left V 5 bases short and J 10 bases short, with 17 bases between. The V gene's germline CDR1 is SEHNR and CDR2 FQNEAQ (reference sequence). This CDR3 is built from 14 residues. The DNA for the CDR3 is TGTGCCAGCAGCATAGAACAAGGTAGAGGAAAACTGTTTTTT. Encoded protein: CASSIEQGRGKLFF.

This clonotype was detected only a few times. V gene TRBV5-5 combines with J gene TRBJ2-1, with D unresolved. V was trimmed by 1 base and J by 6 bases, leaving 8 bases between them. CDR1 and CDR2 from the germline V gene are SGHKS and YYEKEE (reference sequence). This CDR3 comprises 13 residues. CDR3 loop: CASSLYVRNEQFF. The DNA of the CDR3 is TGTGCCAGCAGCTTGTACGTACGCAATGAGCAGTTCTTC.

Notes on this clonotype: A single base separates this from a much larger clone, so it may be a read error. V gene TRBV3-1 combines with J gene TRBJ1-2, with 7 nucleotides matching TRBD1. Per the germline V gene, CDR1 is LGHDT and CDR2 is YNNKEL (reference sequence). The CDR3 consists of 15 residues. The CDR3 reads CAGSQEWGQFYGYTF. CDR3 DNA: TGTGCCGGCAGCCAAGAGTGGGGACAGTTCTATGGCTACACCTTC.

This clonotype has more than one count but fewer than ten. The chain combines TRBV27 with TRBJ2-7, with a possible D match to TRBD2 (6 bases). CDR3 length: 15 residues. V was shortened by 6 bases and J by 2 bases, with 17 bases between the two germline ends. Germline CDR1 is MNHEY and CDR2 is SMNVEV (reference sequence). CDR3: CASSKQGGSPYEQYF. The CDR3 DNA reads TGTGCCAGCAGCAAGCAGGGAGGCAGCCCCTACGAGCAGTACTTC.

The gene calls are TRBV19 and TRBJ1-4, with D hard to call. The V and J ends lost 3 bases and 8 bases respectively, with 13 bases between them. CDR1 LNHDA and CDR2 SQIVND come from the germline V gene (reference sequence). The CDR3 has 14 amino acids. The CDR3 protein is CASSIPGSREKLFF. DNA for the CDR3: TGTGCCAGTAGTATCCCAGGCAGTCGCGAAAAACTGTTTTTT.

Ten or more counts support this clonotype. The V and J genes are TRBV3-1 and TRBJ1-1; TRBD1 agrees at 8 bases. Germline values: CDR1 LGHDT, CDR2 YNNKEL (reference sequence). The CDR3 runs 16 residues. V dropped 3 bases and J dropped 4; count of bases not matched to a gene: 10. As DNA, the CDR3 is TGTGCCAGCAGCCACACCGCCAGGGGGCGCGTCACTGAAGCTTTCTTT. Translating it yields CASSHTARGRVTEAFF.

In this sample, this clonotype turned up a few times. As DNA, the CDR3 is TGTGCCACCGGACAGGGACTCCAAGAGACCCAGTACTTC. Translated, it gives CATGQGLQETQYF. The V call is TRBV12-3 or TRBV12-4, the J call TRBJ2-5; TRBD1 matches 8 bases. Germline trimming cut 10 bases from V and 1 base from J; bases unmatched to any gene: 5. The CDR3 is 13 residues long.

The rearrangement links TRBV6-9 to TRBJ1-1; D not resolved. Trimming stripped 1 base from V and 4 bases from J, with 7 bases between. The length of the CDR3 is 13 residues. Germline values: CDR1 MNHGY, CDR2 SVAAGI. The CDR3 sequence: CASSYYGGTEAFF. CDR3 nucleotides: TGTGCCAGCAGTTATTATGGTGGCACTGAAGCTTTCTTT.